This T cell receptor (beta chain) was observed in a study of blood T cell repertoires in COVID-19. V lost 5 bases to trimming and J lost 3 bases, with 11 bases between them. Germline CDR1 reads SGHTA; CDR2 reads FQGNSA. The CDR3 is 14 residues long. This table comes from immunoSEQ multiplex PCR, and its TCRdb copy is limited to in-frame clones, with some not included. The profile shows about 91,000 clones, roughly 86% of them singletons. This sequence originates from a man aged 50 to 60 with active or convalescent COVID-19. The sample taken for sequencing was peripheral blood. The rearrangement uses TRBV7-2 and TRBJ2-4, with D possibly being TRBD1 (6 bases). CDR3 residues: CASSHRDGKNIQYF. CDR3 bases: TGTGCCAGCAGCCACAGGGATGGCAAAAACATTCAGTACTTC.